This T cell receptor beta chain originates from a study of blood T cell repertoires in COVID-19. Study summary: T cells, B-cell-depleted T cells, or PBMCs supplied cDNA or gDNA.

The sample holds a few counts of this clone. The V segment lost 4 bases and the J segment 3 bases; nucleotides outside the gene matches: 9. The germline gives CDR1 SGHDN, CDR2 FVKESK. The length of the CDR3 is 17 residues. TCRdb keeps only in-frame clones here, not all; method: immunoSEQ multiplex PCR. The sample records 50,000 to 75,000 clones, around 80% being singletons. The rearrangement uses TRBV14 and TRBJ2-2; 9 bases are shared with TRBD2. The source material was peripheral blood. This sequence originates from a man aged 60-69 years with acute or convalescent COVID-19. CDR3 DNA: TGTGCCAGCAGCCTGGGAGCGGCGGGAGGGGACACCGGGGAGCTGTTTTTT. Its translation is CASSLGAAGGDTGELFF.